This paragraph covers one TCR beta chain sequence. The record originates from a study of T cell changes during pregnancy in multiple sclerosis. Only in-frame clones appear in the TCRdb table, and some are missing; sequencing was by immunoSEQ multiplex PCR. Of just under 100,000 clones detected, 90% to 95% appear once; the ten largest clones hold 0.99%. V lost 0 bases and J lost 3, with 11 bases in between. CDR1 is LNHNV, CDR2 YYDKDF, per germline (reference sequence). CDR3 length: 15 residues. The rearrangement links TRBV15 to TRBJ1-2; D gene ambiguous. The sample consisted of peripheral blood, taken after pregnancy. The receptor was derived from a female donor with multiple sclerosis, enrolled in a pregnancy study. As DNA, the CDR3 is TGTGCCACCAGCAGAGATCGCGGTTCCTACTATGGCTACACCTTC. As protein: CATSRDRGSYYGYTF.